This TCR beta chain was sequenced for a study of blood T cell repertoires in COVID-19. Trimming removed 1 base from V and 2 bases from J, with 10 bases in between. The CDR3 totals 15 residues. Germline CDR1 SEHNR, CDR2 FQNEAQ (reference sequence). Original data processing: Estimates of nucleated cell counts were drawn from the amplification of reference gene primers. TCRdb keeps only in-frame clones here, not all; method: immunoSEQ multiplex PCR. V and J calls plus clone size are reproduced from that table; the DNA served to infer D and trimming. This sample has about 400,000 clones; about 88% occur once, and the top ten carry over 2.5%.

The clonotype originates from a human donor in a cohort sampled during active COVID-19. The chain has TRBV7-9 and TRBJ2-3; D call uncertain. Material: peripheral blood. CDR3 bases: TGTGCCAGCAGCTTAGGCGCGGTGACCACAGATACGCAGTATTTT. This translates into CASSLGAVTTDTQYF.